This TCR beta chain was identified during a study of Ad26.COV2.S vaccination and SARS-CoV-2 variants listed by TCRdb under 2021. Study-level background: Vaccine-arm donors came from COV1001, a multicentre, randomized, double-blind, placebo-controlled phase I-IIa trial of Ad26.COV2.S in healthy adults. Ad26.COV2.S was administered intramuscularly at 5 x 10^10 or 1 x 10^11 viral particles, either as a single shot or as two shots given 56 days apart. The specificity and breadth of SARS-CoV-2-reactive T cell receptors after Ad26.COV2.S vaccination were assessed by TCRbeta repertoire sequencing. The TCR-sequenced set comprised approximately 30 samples: approximately 19 Ad26.COV2.S vaccine recipients, 5 placebo recipients and 8 SARS-CoV-2 convalescent individuals. Trial participants were randomized into five groups of five: low-dose or high-dose Ad26.COV2.S given once or twice, or placebo on both occasions. Investigators did not know the trial group allocation while performing experiments and assessing outcomes. Here is what the overall study found, with its caveats: Non-spike TCR breadth was comparable between vaccine and placebo recipients, consistent with the vaccine containing only spike. The authors noted that the TCR breadth and depth analyses may have underestimated total T cell responses. Substantial breadth of spike-specific CD8+ and CD4+ T cell responses was reported after vaccination. Ad26.COV2.S recipients had higher spike-specific TCR breadth than placebo recipients (P = 0.0014). The study lacked the statistical power to compare responses across vaccine doses or regimens.

The immunoSEQ Assay was the method used to sequence TCRbeta CDR3 regions. After extraction, genomic DNA underwent amplification by bias-controlled multiplex PCR, followed by high-throughput sequencing. In the source study's methods: Collapsing and filtering of sequences were performed to quantify the absolute abundance of each unique TCRbeta CDR3 region. T cell fraction was estimated by normalizing TCRbeta template counts to usable DNA, with usable DNA measured through amplification of reference genes found in all nucleated cells. Repertoire TCRs were annotated as SARS-CoV-2-specific by exact matching of V gene, CDR3 amino acid sequence and J gene to a known reactive TCR set. The reference SARS-CoV-2 TCR set was derived from MIRA and filtered for enrichment in COVID-19-positive ImmuneCODE repertoires, a step that removed public or cross-reactive TCRs. Based on the MIRA antigens, annotated TCRs were further analysed at the level of specific ORF or position within ORF. Breadth was defined as annotated unique rearrangements over total unique productive rearrangements; depth was the summed frequency of those rearrangements. Group comparisons of TCR breadth used two-sided Wilcoxon rank-sum tests. TCRdb carries this immuneACCESS record with in-frame sequences only. Its versions omit some clonotypes, under half of them owing to an unresolved V gene in the studies checked, with the rest unexplained. V, J and clone size are taken as reported in that table, and D and trimming were inferred from the DNA itself. For this sample there are under 500,000 clones; 80% to 95% appear just once. The ten largest clones represent under 2% of the sample.

In the paper's terms, the treatment or condition label means: roughly 19 received Ad26.COV2.S at low or high dose, single or two shots; 5 received placebo; per-sample allocation not given. Repertoires of vaccine and placebo recipients were sequenced from samples taken on day 63 after the first injection. In Cohort 1b, about two dozen adults aged 18-55 years were enrolled at a single site in Boston, USA, between 29 July and 7 August 2020. Ad26.COV2.S was a replication-incompetent adenovirus type 26 vector expressing a prefusion-stabilized SARS-CoV-2 spike protein from the original Wuhan strain. About this clone itself: The target of this receptor is not known. No much larger clonotype is one base removed from it; base qualities were not supplied.

Trimming accounts for 5 bases at V and 3 bases at J, while the number of junction bases matched to no gene is 3. The CDR3 goes from the cysteine to the phenylalanine over 14 residues. CDR3 DNA only is kept here, 42 bases in frame from base 1. From a lookup of the germline V gene (reference sequence), CDR1 and CDR2 are PRHDT and FYEKMQ. This sample comprised peripheral blood, obtained in a trial of Ad26.COV2.S vaccine versus placebo. The V gene is TRBV13 and the J gene is TRBJ2-7, with TRBD1 matching 11 junction bases. The receptor comes from a person aged 18-65 years who received the Ad26.COV2.S COVID-19 vaccine or a placebo. The CDR3 reads as follows: CASSPGTGGYEQYF. Here is the DNA: TGTGCCAGCAGCCCCGGGACAGGGGGCTACGAGCAGTACTTC.